One and the same sample provided the 9 T cell receptor beta chains below, sequenced in a study of blood T cell repertoires in COVID-19. The protocol was immunoSEQ multiplex PCR, while the TCRdb copy is restricted to in-frame clones and leaves out a portion. The sample shows over 50,000 clones, roughly three quarters of them seen only once. Sequencing was carried out using peripheral blood. These TCRs come from a human donor with active or convalescent COVID-19. The donor label of this sample is uncertain.

The chain employs TRBV6-5 and TRBJ2-5; tentatively, D is TRBD2 (6 bases). The V gene lost 2 bases and the J gene lost 5 bases, with 9 bases spanning the gap. This CDR3 is built from 13 residues. Looked up from germline, CDR1 is MNHEY and CDR2 is SVGAGI. CDR3 in amino acids: CASSYRGKETQYF. The CDR3 nucleotides are TGTGCCAGCAGTTACCGCGGGAAGGAGACCCAGTACTTC.

This chain uses TRBV7-3 with TRBJ2-7; TRBD2 aligns across 9 bases. The CDR3 spans 14 residues. J lost 4 bases, V lost 6 bases, and 7 bases had no gene match. Germline V gene data show CDR1 as SGHTA and CDR2 as FQGTGA. In nucleotides, the CDR3 is TGTGCCAGCAGTCCCGGTAGCGGGAGTTACGAGCAGTACTTC. It translates to CASSPGSGSYEQYF.

The V gene is TRBV14, the J gene TRBJ2-3; 8 nucleotides agree with TRBD2. The CDR3 contains 16 residues. Trimming cost V 0 bases and J 2 bases; bases outside gene matches: 4. Looked up from germline, CDR1 is SGHDN and CDR2 is FVKESK. CDR3 protein: CASSQDREGDTDTQYF. Written as DNA, the CDR3 is TGTGCCAGCAGCCAAGACCGGGAGGGGGACACAGATACGCAGTATTTT.

The chain is built from TRBV29-1 and TRBJ2-7, with 7 bases matching TRBD1. Germline V gene data show CDR1 as SQVTM and CDR2 as ANQGSEA. Trimming took 6 bases from V and 7 from J; bases not matched to a gene: 12. The CDR3 is made up of 13 amino acids. The CDR3 loop reads CSVKPTGPGEQYF. Here the CDR3 DNA reads TGCAGCGTCAAGCCGACAGGGCCGGGGGAGCAGTACTTC.

The rearrangement joins TRBV23-1 to TRBJ1-1, with TRBD1 as a possible D gene (5 bases). TRBV23-1 is an ORF for which the function is uncertain. The V end was cut by 7 bases, the J end by 6 bases, with 21 bases between. CDR3 size: 15 residues. CDR3 in DNA: TGCGCCAGCATTATATCGACAGCCGTGATAGCTGAAGCTTTCTTT. This encodes CASIISTAVIAEAFF.

The genes are TRBV14 and TRBJ1-1; D gene unclear. Germline V CDR1 and CDR2: SGHDN, FVKESK. Trimming cost V 4 bases and J 5 bases, with 20 bases left between them. This CDR3 has 16 residues. DNA of the CDR3: TGTGCCAGCAGCCTCGTCCGGACGGGATTGGGGACTGAAGCTTTCTTT. It yields the protein CASSLVRTGLGTEAFF. The full variable domain, in which reference TRBV14 and TRBJ1-1 provide the parts outside the CDR3, is EAGVTQFPSHSVIEKGQTVTLRCDPISGHDNLYWYRRVMGKEIKFLLHFVKESKQDESGMPNNRFLAERTGGTYSTLKVQPAELEDSGVYFCASSLVRTGLGTEAFFGQGTRLTVV.

This chain connects TRBV11-3 to TRBJ2-2; D uncertain. The CDR3 has 16 residues. Trimming removed 1 base at V and 0 bases at J, with 9 bases between. Germline V lookup: CDR1 SGHNT, CDR2 YENEEA. CDR3 residues: CASSLGRSANTGELFF. The DNA of the CDR3 is TGTGCCAGCAGCTTAGGGCGGTCCGCGAACACCGGGGAGCTGTTTTTT. Supplemented by reference TRBV11-3 and TRBJ2-2, the full variable domain reads EAGVVQSPRYKIIEKKQPVAFWCNPISGHNTLYWYLQNLGQGPELLIRYENEEAVDDSQLPKDRFSAERLKGVDSTLKIQPAELGDSAVYLCASSLGRSANTGELFFGEGSRLTVL.

The V gene is TRBV10-3, the J gene TRBJ2-2, with 8 bases matching TRBD1. The CDR3 runs 17 residues. CDR1 and CDR2 (germline): ENHRY, SYGVKD. V dropped 4 bases and J dropped 6; count of bases not matched to a gene: 13. CDR3 sequence reads: CAISVLSGGAASGELFF. As DNA, the CDR3 is TGTGCCATCAGTGTACTTTCAGGGGGCGCAGCTTCCGGGGAGCTGTTTTTT.

The genes are TRBV4-2 and TRBJ2-7; 8 nucleotides match TRBD1. From germline, CDR1 is LGHNA and CDR2 YNFKEQ. With V trimmed by 6 bases and J by 3 bases, 7 bases remained unmatched. The CDR3 consists of 14 residues. This CDR3 reads CASSQPTGVYEQYF. CDR3 nucleotide sequence: TGTGCCAGCAGTCAACCGACAGGGGTCTACGAGCAGTACTTC.